This paragraph covers one TCR beta chain sequence. What it binds is unknown. These data originate in a study of shared clonotypes between healthy human individuals. Naive CD8 cells lacked CD45RO, underwent positive selection for CCR7 and left out terminally differentiated effector memory CD45RA+ cells. Regarding the study as a whole: Non-shared clonotypes showed lower generation probabilities than clonotypes common to all four donors. Sequencing depth was expected to affect clonotype sharing among donors.

At a deep level, the assay was run. Per the study methods: With immunoSEQ giving junction-only sequences and no quality scores, filtering differed. Sequenced by immunoSEQ multiplex PCR; TCRdb stores in-frame clones only, minus some. V, J and clone size reflect that table, while D and trimming were determined from the DNA. The sample lists about 2.2 million clones, around 95% seen once, with around 1.7% in the top ten. This receptor was obtained from a man younger than 35 in good health. Some clones in this sample may be carry-over from other donors' samples. Sequenced material: naive CD8+ T cells from PBMCs.

The CDR3 DNA reads TGCGCCAGCAGCCCACAGGGTCCGTCGGGAAACACCATATATTTT. Translated, it gives CASSPQGPSGNTIYF. The gene calls are TRBV5-1 and TRBJ1-3, with a tentative D call TRBD1 (6 bases). Germline CDR1 is SGHRS and CDR2 is YFSETQ. Trimming left V 4 bases short and J 4 bases short, with 15 bases between. There are 15 residues in the CDR3.